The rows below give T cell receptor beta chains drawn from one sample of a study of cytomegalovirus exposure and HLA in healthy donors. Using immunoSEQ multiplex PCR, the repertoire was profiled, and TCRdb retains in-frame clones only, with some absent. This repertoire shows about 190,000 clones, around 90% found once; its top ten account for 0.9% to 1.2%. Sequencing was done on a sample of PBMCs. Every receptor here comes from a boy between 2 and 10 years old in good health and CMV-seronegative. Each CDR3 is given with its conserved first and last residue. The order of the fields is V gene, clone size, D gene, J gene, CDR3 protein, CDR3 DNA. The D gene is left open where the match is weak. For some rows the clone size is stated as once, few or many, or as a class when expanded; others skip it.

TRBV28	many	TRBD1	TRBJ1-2	CASSLRDSYNGYTF	TGTGCCAGCAGTTTGCGGGACAGCTATAATGGCTACACCTTC
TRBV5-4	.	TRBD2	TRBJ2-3	CASSIRLAGGGTDTQYF	TGTGCCAGCAGCATAAGACTAGCGGGGGGGGGCACAGATACGCAGTATTTT
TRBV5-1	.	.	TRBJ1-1	CASSLLFPGIPEAFF	TGCGCCAGCAGCTTGCTTTTCCCAGGGATCCCTGAAGCTTTCTTT
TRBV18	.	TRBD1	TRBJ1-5	CASSRDRGEPQHF	TGTGCCAGCTCGCGCGACAGGGGGGAGCCCCAGCATTTT
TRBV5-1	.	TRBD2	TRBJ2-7	CASSLVLAGDEQYF	TGCGCCAGCAGCTTGGTTCTAGCGGGAGACGAGCAGTACTTC
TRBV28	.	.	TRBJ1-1	CASTEGGVNTEAFF	TGTGCCAGCACCGAAGGGGGGGTGAACACTGAAGCTTTCTTT
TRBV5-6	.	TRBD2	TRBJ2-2	CASSLALSGGNANTGELFF	TGTGCCAGCAGCTTGGCTCTGAGCGGGGGAAACGCGAACACCGGGGAGCTGTTTTTT
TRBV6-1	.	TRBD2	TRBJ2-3	CASSGLGGADTQYF	TGTGCCAGCAGCGGCCTGGGGGGGGCAGATACGCAGTATTTT
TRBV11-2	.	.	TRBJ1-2	CASSSPDSPPVYGYTF	TGTGCCAGCAGCTCTCCCGACAGCCCTCCGGTCTATGGCTACACCTTC
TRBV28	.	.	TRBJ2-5	CASRRQGQETQYF	TGTGCCAGCAGAAGGCAGGGCCAAGAGACCCAGTACTTC
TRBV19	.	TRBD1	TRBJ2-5	CASSIGLLGQAQETQYF	TGTGCCAGTAGTATAGGATTGTTGGGACAGGCCCAAGAGACCCAGTACTTC
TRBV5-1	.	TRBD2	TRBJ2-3	CASSLDRLAGVGTDTQYF	TGCGCCAGCAGCTTGGATAGGCTAGCGGGAGTTGGGACAGATACGCAGTATTTT
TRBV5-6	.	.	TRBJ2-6	CASSLGHISGANVLTF	TGTGCCAGCAGCCTTGGACACATCTCTGGGGCCAACGTCCTGACTTTC
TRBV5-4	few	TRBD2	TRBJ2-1	CASRTGTSLYNEQFF	TGTGCCAGCAGGACCGGGACTAGCCTTTACAATGAGCAGTTCTTC
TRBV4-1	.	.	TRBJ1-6	CASNQGKGDSPLHF	TGCGCCAGCAACCAAGGAAAAGGGGATTCACCCCTCCACTTT
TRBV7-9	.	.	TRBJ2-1	CASSHEAVEMNEQFF	TGTGCCAGCAGCCACGAGGCCGTTGAGATGAATGAGCAGTTCTTC
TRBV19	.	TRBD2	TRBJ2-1	CASSIVAGVNNEQFF	TGTGCCAGTAGTATAGTAGCGGGAGTGAATAATGAGCAGTTCTTC
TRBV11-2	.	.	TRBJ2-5	CASSLSPGSETQYF	TGTGCCAGCAGCTTATCTCCCGGTAGTGAGACCCAGTACTTC
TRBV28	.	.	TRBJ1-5	CASTGAPGNQPQHF	TGTGCCAGCACAGGGGCGCCAGGCAATCAGCCCCAGCATTTT
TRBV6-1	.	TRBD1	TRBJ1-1	CASSNRGLGNTEAFF	TGTGCCAGCAGCAACAGGGGGCTGGGGAACACTGAAGCTTTCTTT
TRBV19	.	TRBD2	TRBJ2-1	CASSVSGRSSYNEQFF	TGTGCCAGTAGTGTTAGCGGGAGAAGCTCCTACAATGAGCAGTTCTTC
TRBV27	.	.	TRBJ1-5	CASSTRLDHQPQHF	TGTGCCAGCAGTACCCGACTGGATCATCAGCCCCAGCATTTT
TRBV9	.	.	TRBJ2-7	CASSADSRPYEQYF	TGTGCCAGCAGCGCGGACAGTCGGCCCTACGAGCAGTACTTC
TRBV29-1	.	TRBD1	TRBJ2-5	CSVNTGGLETQYF	TGCAGCGTCAATACAGGGGGCCTAGAGACCCAGTACTTC
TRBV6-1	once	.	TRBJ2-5	CASRDNQETQYF	TGTGCCAGCCGGGACAACCAAGAGACCCAGTACTTC
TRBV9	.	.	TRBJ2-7	CASNTPPGEQYF	TGTGCCAGCAATACTCCGCCCGGGGAGCAGTACTTC
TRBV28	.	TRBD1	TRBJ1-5	CASSLSWTGKVDQPQHF	TGTGCCAGCAGTTTATCCTGGACAGGGAAAGTCGATCAGCCCCAGCATTTT
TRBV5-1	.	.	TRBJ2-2	CASSWDSMNTGELFF	TGCGCCAGCAGCTGGGACTCCATGAACACCGGGGAGCTGTTTTTT
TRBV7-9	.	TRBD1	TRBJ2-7	CASSLIRGQENYEQYF	TGTGCCAGCAGCTTGATCCGCGGACAGGAGAATTACGAGCAGTACTTC
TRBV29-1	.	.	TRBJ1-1	CSVEEQPGGNTEAFF	TGCAGCGTTGAAGAACAACCGGGGGGGAACACTGAAGCTTTCTTT
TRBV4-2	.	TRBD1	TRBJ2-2	CASSQDYRGATANTGELFF	TGTGCCAGCAGCCAAGATTACAGGGGGGCGACCGCGAACACCGGGGAGCTGTTTTTT
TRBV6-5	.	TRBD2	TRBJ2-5	CASSKTSGRKYF	TGTGCCAGCAGTAAGACTAGCGGCAGGAAGTACTTC
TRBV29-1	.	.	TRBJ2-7	CSVLSFTYEQYF	TGCAGCGTCCTCTCCTTTACCTACGAGCAGTACTTC
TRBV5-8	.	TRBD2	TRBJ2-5	CASSLGASGGAAETQYF	TGTGCCAGCAGCTTGGGGGCTAGCGGGGGGGCCGCAGAGACCCAGTACTTC
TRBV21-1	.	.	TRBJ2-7	CASSKRGQNIYEQYF	TGTGCCAGCAGCAAACGGGGACAGAATATCTACGAGCAGTACTTC
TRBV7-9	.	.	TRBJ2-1	CASSSGGNEQFF	TGTGCCAGCAGTTCAGGAGGCAATGAGCAGTTCTTC
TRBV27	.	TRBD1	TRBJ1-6	CASRPDSGTGNSPLHF	TGTGCCAGCAGACCCGACTCCGGGACAGGGAATTCACCCCTCCACTTT
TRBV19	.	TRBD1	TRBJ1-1	CASGTGATEAFF	TGTGCCAGTGGGACAGGGGCGACTGAAGCTTTCTTT
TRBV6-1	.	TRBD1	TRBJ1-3	CASEGTAGNTIYF	TGTGCCAGCGAAGGGACAGCTGGAAACACCATATATTTT
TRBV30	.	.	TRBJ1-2	CAWSVGMTQGAYYGYTF	TGTGCCTGGAGTGTAGGTATGACGCAGGGCGCTTACTATGGCTACACCTTC
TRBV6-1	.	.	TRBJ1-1	CASSELGEDTEAFF	TGTGCCAGCAGTGAATTGGGAGAAGACACTGAAGCTTTCTTT
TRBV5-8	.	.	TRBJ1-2	CASSRQVYGYTF	TGTGCCAGCAGTAGACAGGTGTATGGCTACACCTTC
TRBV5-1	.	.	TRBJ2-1	CASSIGQGGNEQFF	TGCGCCAGCAGCATAGGACAGGGAGGGAATGAGCAGTTCTTC
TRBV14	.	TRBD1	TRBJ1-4	CASSRYRGNEKLFF	TGTGCCAGCAGTCGCTACAGGGGTAATGAAAAACTGTTTTTT
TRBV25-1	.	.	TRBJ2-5	CASSEWAGETQYF	TGTGCCAGCAGTGAATGGGCTGGAGAGACCCAGTACTTC
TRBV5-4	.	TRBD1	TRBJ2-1	CASSQSPGTGINEQFF	TGTGCCAGCAGCCAAAGCCCCGGGACAGGGATCAATGAGCAGTTCTTC
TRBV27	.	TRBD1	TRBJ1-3	CASSLSGDRDYDTIYF	TGTGCCAGCAGTTTATCGGGGGACAGGGATTATGACACCATATATTTT
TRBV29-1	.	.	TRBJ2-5	CSVENNQETQYF	TGCAGCGTTGAAAACAACCAAGAGACCCAGTACTTC
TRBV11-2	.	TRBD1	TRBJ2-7	CASSLMDFRGPYEQYF	TGTGCCAGCAGCTTAATGGACTTCAGGGGGCCCTACGAGCAGTACTTC